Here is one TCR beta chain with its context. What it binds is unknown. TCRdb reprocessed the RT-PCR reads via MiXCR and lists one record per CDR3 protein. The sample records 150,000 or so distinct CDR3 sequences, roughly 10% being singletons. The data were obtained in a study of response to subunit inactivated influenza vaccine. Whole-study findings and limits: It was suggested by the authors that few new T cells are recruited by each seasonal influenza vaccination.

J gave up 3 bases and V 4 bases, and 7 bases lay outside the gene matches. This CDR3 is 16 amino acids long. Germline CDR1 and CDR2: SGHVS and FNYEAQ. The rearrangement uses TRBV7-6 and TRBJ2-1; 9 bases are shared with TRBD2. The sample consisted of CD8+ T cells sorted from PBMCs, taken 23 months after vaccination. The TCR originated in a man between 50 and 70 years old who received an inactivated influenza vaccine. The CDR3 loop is CASSYVAGALYNEQFF. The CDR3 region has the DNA TGTGCCAGCAGCTACGTAGCGGGGGCTCTCTACAATGAGCAGTTCTTC.